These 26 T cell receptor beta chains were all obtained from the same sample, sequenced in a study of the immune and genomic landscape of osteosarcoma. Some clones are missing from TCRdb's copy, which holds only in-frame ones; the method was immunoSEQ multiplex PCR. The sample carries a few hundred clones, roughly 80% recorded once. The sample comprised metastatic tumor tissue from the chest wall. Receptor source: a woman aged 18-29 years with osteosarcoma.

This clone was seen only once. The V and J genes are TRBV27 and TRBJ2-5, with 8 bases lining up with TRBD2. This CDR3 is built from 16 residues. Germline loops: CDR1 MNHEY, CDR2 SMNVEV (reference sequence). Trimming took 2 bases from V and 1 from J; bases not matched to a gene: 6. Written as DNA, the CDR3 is TGTGCCAGCAGTTTACTTGGTAGCGGGATCCAAGAGACCCAGTACTTC. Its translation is CASSLLGSGIQETQYF.

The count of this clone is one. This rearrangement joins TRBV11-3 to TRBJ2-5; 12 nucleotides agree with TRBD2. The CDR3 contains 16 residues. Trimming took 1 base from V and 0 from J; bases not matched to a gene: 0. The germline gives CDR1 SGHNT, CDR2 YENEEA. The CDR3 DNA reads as TGTGCCAGCAGCTTAGGACTAGCGGGGGACCAAGAGACCCAGTACTTC. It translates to CASSLGLAGDQETQYF.

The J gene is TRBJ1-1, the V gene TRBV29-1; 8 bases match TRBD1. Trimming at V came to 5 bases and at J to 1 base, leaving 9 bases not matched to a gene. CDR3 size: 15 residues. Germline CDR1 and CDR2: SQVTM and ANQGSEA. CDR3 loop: CSVLLQGEENTEAFF. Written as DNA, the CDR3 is TGCAGCGTTCTCCTACAGGGGGAAGAGAACACTGAAGCTTTCTTT.

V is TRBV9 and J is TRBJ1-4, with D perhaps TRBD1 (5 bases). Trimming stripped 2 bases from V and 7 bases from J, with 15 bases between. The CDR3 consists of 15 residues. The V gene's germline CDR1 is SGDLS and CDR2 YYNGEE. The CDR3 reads CASSVSTAVGEKLFF. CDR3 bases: TGTGCCAGCAGCGTGTCGACAGCCGTGGGTGAAAAACTGTTTTTT.

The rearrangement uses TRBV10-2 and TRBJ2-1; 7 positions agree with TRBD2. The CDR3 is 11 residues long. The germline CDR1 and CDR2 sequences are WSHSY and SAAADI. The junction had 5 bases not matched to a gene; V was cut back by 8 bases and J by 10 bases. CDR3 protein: CASGRDLEQFF. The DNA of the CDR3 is TGCGCCAGCGGGAGGGATCTAGAGCAGTTCTTC.

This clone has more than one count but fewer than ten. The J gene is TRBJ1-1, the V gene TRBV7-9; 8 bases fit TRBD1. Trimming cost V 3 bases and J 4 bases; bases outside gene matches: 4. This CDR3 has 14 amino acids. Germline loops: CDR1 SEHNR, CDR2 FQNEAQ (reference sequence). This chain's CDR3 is CASSLVTGVTEAFF. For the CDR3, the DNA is TGTGCCAGCAGCTTGGTGACAGGGGTCACTGAAGCTTTCTTT.

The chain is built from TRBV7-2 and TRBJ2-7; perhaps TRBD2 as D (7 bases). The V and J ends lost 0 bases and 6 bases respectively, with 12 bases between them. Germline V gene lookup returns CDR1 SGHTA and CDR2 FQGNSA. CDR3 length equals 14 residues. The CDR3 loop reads CASSLARGGGEQYF. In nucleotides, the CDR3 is TGTGCCAGCAGCTTAGCGAGGGGGGGCGGCGAGCAGTACTTC.

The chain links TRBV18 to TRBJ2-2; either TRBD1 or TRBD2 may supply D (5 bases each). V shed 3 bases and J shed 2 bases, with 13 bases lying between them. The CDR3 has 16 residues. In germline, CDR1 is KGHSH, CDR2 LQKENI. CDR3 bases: TGTGCCAGCTCACCTACGGGACGGCAAAACACCGGGGAGCTGTTTTTT. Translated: CASSPTGRQNTGELFF.

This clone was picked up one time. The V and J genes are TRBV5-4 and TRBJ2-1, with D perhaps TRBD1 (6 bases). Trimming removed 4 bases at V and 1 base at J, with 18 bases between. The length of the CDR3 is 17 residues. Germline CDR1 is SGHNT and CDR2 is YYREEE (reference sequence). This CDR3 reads CASSRTQQGLSYNEQFF. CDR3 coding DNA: TGTGCCAGCAGCCGTACGCAACAGGGTTTATCCTACAATGAGCAGTTCTTC.

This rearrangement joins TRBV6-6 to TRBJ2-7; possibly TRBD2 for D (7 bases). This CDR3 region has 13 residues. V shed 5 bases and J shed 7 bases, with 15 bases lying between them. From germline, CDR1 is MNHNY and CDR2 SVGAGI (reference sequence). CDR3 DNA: TGTGCCAGCAGTCCCGCGGGGGCGGGTGAGCAGTACTTC. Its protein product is CASSPAGAGEQYF.

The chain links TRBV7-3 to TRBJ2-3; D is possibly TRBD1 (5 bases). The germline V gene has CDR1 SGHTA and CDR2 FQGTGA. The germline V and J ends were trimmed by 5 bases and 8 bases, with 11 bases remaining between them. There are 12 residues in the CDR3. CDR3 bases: TGTGCCAGCAGCCCGGAAAGGGGTACGCAGTATTTT. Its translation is CASSPERGTQYF.

Here the CDR3 reads CASSPRTSGSEAETQYF. The CDR3 DNA is TGTGCCAGCAGCCCCCGGACTAGCGGGAGTGAGGCAGAGACCCAGTACTTC. This sequence joins TRBV7-9 and TRBJ2-5; 13 positions agree with TRBD2. In germline, CDR1 is SEHNR, CDR2 FQNEAQ (reference sequence). The V segment lost 5 bases and the J segment 4 bases; nucleotides outside the gene matches: 10. This CDR3 spans 17 amino acids.

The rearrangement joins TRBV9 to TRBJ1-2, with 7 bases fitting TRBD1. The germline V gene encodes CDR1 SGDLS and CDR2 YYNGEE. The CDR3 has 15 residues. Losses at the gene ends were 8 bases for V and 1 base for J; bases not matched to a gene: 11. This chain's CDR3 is CASHRDSGSNYGYTF. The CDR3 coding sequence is TGTGCCAGTCACCGGGACAGCGGAAGTAACTATGGCTACACCTTC. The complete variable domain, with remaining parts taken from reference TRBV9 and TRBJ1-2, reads DSGVTQTPKHLITATGQRVTLRCSPRSGDLSVYWYQQSLDQGLQFLIQYYNGEERAKGNILERFSAQQFPDLHSELNLSSLELGDSALYFCASHRDSGSNYGYTFGSGTRLTVV.

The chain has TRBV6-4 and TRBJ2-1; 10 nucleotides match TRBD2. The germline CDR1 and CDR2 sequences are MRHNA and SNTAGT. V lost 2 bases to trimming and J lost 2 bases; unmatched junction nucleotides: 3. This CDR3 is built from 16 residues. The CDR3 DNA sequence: TGTGCCAGCAGTGACGACACTAGCGGGACCTACAATGAGCAGTTCTTC. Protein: CASSDDTSGTYNEQFF.

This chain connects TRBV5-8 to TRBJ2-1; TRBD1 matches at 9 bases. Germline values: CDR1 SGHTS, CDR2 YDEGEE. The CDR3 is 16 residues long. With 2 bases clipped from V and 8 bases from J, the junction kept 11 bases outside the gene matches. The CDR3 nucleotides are TGTGCCAGCAGCTTAGGATGGGACAGGGCTCGCGATGAGCAGTTCTTC. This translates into CASSLGWDRARDEQFF.

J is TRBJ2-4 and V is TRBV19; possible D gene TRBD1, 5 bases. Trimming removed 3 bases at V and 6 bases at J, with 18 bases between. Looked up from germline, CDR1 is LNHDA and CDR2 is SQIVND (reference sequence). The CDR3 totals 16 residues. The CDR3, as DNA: TGTGCCAGTAGTATGAAGTGGTGGGGCGTCGGAAACATTCAGTACTTC. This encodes CASSMKWWGVGNIQYF.

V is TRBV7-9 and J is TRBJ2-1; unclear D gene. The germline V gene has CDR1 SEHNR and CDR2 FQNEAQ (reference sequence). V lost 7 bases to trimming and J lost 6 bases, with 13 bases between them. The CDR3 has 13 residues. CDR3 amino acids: CASTSGPSNEQFF. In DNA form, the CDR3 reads TGTGCCAGCACCTCGGGCCCATCCAATGAGCAGTTCTTC.

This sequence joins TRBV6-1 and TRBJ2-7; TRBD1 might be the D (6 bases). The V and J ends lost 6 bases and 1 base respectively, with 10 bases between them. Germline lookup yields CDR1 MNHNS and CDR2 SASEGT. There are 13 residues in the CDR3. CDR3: CASRQGESYEQYF. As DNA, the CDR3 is TGTGCCAGCAGACAGGGAGAATCCTACGAGCAGTACTTC.

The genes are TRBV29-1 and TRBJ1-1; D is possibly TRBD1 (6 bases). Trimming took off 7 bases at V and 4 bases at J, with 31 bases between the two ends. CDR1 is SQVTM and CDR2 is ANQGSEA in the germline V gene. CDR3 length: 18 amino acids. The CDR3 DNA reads TGCAGCGGTGCCCGAACAGGGTCTCCCACTATTGGGCCCACTGAAGCTTTCTTT. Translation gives CSGARTGSPTIGPTEAFF.

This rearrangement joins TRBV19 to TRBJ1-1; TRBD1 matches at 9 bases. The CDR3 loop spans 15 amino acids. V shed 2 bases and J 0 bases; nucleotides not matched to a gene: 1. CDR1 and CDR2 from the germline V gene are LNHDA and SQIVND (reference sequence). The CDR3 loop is CASSIRDRVNTEAFF. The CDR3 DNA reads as TGTGCCAGTAGTATAAGGGACAGGGTGAACACTGAAGCTTTCTTT. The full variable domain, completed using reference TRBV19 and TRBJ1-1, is DGGITQSPKYLFRKEGQNVTLSCEQNLNHDAMYWYRQDPGQGLRLIYYSQIVNDFQKGDIAEGYSVSREKKESFPLTVTSAQKNPTAFYLCASSIRDRVNTEAFFGQGTRLTVV.

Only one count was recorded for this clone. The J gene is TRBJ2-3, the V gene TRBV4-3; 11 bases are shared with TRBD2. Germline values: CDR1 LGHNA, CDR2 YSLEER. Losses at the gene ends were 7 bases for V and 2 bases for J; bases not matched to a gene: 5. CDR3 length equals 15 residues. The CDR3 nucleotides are TGCGCCAGCACCCCGGGACTAGCGGCCACAGATACGCAGTATTTT. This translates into CASTPGLAATDTQYF.

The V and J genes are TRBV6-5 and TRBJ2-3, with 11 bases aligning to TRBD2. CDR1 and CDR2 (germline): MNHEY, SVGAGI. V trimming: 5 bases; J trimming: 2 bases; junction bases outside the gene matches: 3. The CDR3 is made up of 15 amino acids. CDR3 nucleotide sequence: TGTGCCAGCAGTAGACTAGCGGGGTACACAGATACGCAGTATTTT. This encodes CASSRLAGYTDTQYF.

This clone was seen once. The CDR3 loop reads CASSPHRGETQYF. In DNA, the CDR3 is TGCGCCAGCAGCCCTCACAGGGGGGAGACCCAGTACTTC. The V gene is TRBV4-3, the J gene TRBJ2-5; 8 bases are shared with TRBD1. The CDR3 contains 13 residues. Germline CDR1 and CDR2: LGHNA and YSLEER. After removal of 4 bases from V and 5 bases from J, the junction contained 3 bases not matched to a gene.

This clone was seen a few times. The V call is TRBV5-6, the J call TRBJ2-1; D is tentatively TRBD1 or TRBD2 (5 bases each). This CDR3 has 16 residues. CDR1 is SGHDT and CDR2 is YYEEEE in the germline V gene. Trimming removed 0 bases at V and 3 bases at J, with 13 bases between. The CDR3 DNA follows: TGTGCCAGCAGCTTGGTTGGGACCGACATCTACAATGAGCAGTTCTTC. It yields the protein CASSLVGTDIYNEQFF.

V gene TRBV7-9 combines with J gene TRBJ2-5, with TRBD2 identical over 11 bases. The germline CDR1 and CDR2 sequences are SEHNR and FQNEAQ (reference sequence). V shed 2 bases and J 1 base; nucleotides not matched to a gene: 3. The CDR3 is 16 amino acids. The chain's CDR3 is CASSLPGTSGQETQYF. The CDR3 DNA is TGTGCCAGCAGCTTACCCGGGACTAGCGGCCAAGAGACCCAGTACTTC.

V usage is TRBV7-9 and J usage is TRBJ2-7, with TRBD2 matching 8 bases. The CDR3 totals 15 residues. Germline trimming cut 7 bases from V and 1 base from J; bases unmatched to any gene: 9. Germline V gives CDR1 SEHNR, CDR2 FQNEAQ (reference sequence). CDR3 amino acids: CASTTTGLESYEQYF. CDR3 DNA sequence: TGTGCCAGCACAACCACGGGACTAGAATCCTACGAGCAGTACTTC.